The rows below give T cell receptor beta chains drawn from one sample of a study of blood T cell repertoires in COVID-19. The method was immunoSEQ multiplex PCR; TCRdb's version includes in-frame clones alone and lacks a portion of them. This sample has around 200,000 clones, with 70% to 90% found just once. The specimen sequenced was peripheral blood. The receptors originated from a human donor with active or convalescent COVID-19. The donor label of this sample is uncertain. The conserved cysteine and the conserved F or W are not part of the CDR3 here. The order of the fields is J gene, V gene, CDR3 length, CDR3 protein.

J: TRBJ1-6; V: TRBV6-6; length: 12; CDR3: ASSYLTGGSPLH
J: TRBJ1-5; V: TRBV20-1; length: 16; CDR3: SASPATGSIYSNQPQH
J: TRBJ1-3; V: TRBV28; length: 12; CDR3: ASSREIGGNTIY
J: TRBJ1-1; V: TRBV6-5; length: 11; CDR3: ASHLNGNTEAF
J: TRBJ1-2; V: TRBV4-2; length: 16; CDR3: ASSQGEGTGVEDYGYT
J: TRBJ1-1; V: TRBV5-1; length: 11; CDR3: ASNDRPNTEAF
J: TRBJ1-1; V: TRBV11-1; length: 11; CDR3: ASSLRVNTEAF
J: TRBJ1-1; V: TRBV6-1; length: 14; CDR3: ASSEEAGAMNTEAF
J: TRBJ1-3; V: TRBV11-2; length: 17; CDR3: ASSSHKTGQSTSGNTIY
J: TRBJ1-1; V: TRBV7-3; length: 12; CDR3: ASSLNPSGTEAF